This is a list of T cell receptor beta chains from one sample in a study of T cells after yellow fever vaccination. MiXCR, run by TCRdb on the 5' RACE reads, gives a single entry per CDR3 protein. The data hold a few hundred thousand distinct CDR3 sequences, with roughly a sixth observed a single time. This material consisted of PBMCs, taken before the yellow fever booster vaccination. The receptors shown here come from a man aged 18-30 years who received the YFV17D yellow fever vaccine. Each CDR3 is given with its conserved first and last residue. A D gene is named only where the DNA matches it firmly. Size tells how often a clone was seen (once, few, many) or the class of an expanded clone, and some rows leave it out.

V gene	clone size	J gene	D gene	CDR3 DNA	CDR3 protein
TRBV5-1	many	TRBJ2-1	TRBD2	TGCGCCAGCAGCTTCCTAGCGGGGGTTGAGCAGTTCTTC	CASSFLAGVEQFF
TRBV6-2/TRBV6-3	.	TRBJ2-1	TRBD1	TGTGCCAGCACCTCGGGACAGCAGTACAATGAGCAGTTCTTC	CASTSGQQYNEQFF
TRBV15	.	TRBJ1-1	.	TGTGCCACCAGCAGAGGAATCGGGGGGGCTTTCTTT	CATSRGIGGAFF
TRBV7-2	few	TRBJ2-5	TRBD2	TGTGCCAGCAGCCTGGTCCCGGGGGGGGAGACCCAGTACTTC	CASSLVPGGETQYF
TRBV4-2	.	TRBJ1-4	.	TGTGCCAGCAGCCAAGATCGTGACAGTCTTAATGAAAAACTGTTTTTT	CASSQDRDSLNEKLFF
TRBV7-7	few	TRBJ2-5	.	TGTGCTAGCAGCTTGGACAGCGGGTACGGGGAGACCCAGTACTTC	CASSLDSGYGETQYF
TRBV29-1	many	TRBJ2-5	.	TGCAGCGGTAGTTCAGGGGAGACCCAGTACTTC	CSGSSGETQYF
TRBV19	.	TRBJ2-7	TRBD1	TGTGCCAGTAGTATTGGGGGACAGGCCTACGAGCAGTACTTC	CASSIGGQAYEQYF
TRBV15	few	TRBJ2-1	TRBD2	TGTGCCATCGCTAAGGGACTAGCGGGGGGCAGCTCCTACAATGAGCAGTTCTTC	CAIAKGLAGGSSYNEQFF
TRBV5-1	many	TRBJ2-5	.	TGCGCCAGCAGCTTGGAACAAGAGACCCAGTACTTC	CASSLEQETQYF
TRBV18	few	TRBJ2-5	.	TGTGCCAGCTCACAGGGACTGGTTGGAGAGACCCAGTACTTC	CASSQGLVGETQYF
TRBV10-2	.	TRBJ2-4	TRBD2	TGCGCCAGCAGGGGACTAGGAAACATTCAGTACTTC	CASRGLGNIQYF
TRBV15	many	TRBJ2-5	TRBD1	TGTGCCACCAGCGGAGAGACAGGGTGGCAAGAGACCCAGTACTTC	CATSGETGWQETQYF
TRBV5-5	.	TRBJ2-2	TRBD1	TGTGCCAGCAGCTTGGCGTGGGACAGGGTCCACCGGGAGCTGTTTTTT	CASSLAWDRVHRELFF
TRBV12-3/TRBV12-4	.	TRBJ2-2	TRBD2	TGTGCCAGCAGTTCAGCGGGGGGGGACACCGGGGAGCTGTTTTTT	CASSSAGGDTGELFF
TRBV7-3	.	TRBJ2-3	.	TGTGCCAGCAGCCGGTGGGTGACGAGGGGGGCCACAGATACGCAGTATTTT	CASSRWVTRGATDTQYF
TRBV6-5	few	TRBJ1-1	.	TGTGCCAGCAGTGGAGCCTCGAACACTGAAGCTTTCTTT	CASSGASNTEAFF
TRBV7-2	.	TRBJ2-5	TRBD2	TGTGCCAGCAGCTTTCCTAGCGGGGGGGCTAAGACCCAGTACTTC	CASSFPSGGAKTQYF
TRBV7-2	few	TRBJ2-5	TRBD2	TGTGCCAGCAGCTTACCGTGGACTAGTCTTGGGTGGACCCAGTACTTC	CASSLPWTSLGWTQYF
TRBV4-3	many	TRBJ1-1	.	TGCGCCAGCAGCCAAGATGGGGGGTGGACTGAAGCTTTCTTT	CASSQDGGWTEAFF
TRBV7-3	.	TRBJ2-2	.	TGTGCCAGCAGCTTAACCCCCAGCAAGACCGGGGAGCTGTTTTTT	CASSLTPSKTGELFF
TRBV6-2/TRBV6-3	.	TRBJ2-1	TRBD1	TGTGCCAGCAGCCGCCCGGGACAGGGGGCGAATGAGCAGTTCTTC	CASSRPGQGANEQFF
TRBV7-2	.	TRBJ2-5	.	TGTGCCAGCAGCCCTCAACGACTAGGGGGGGAGACCCAGTACTTC	CASSPQRLGGETQYF
TRBV12-3/TRBV12-4	.	TRBJ2-6	.	TGTGCCAGCACCGGGGGATCTGGGGCCAACGTCCTGACTTTC	CASTGGSGANVLTF
TRBV7-2	few	TRBJ2-1	TRBD2	TGTGCCAGCAGCCCAAGGACTAGCGGATACTCCTACAATGAGCAGTTCTTC	CASSPRTSGYSYNEQFF
TRBV12-3/TRBV12-4	few	TRBJ2-3	.	TGTGCCAGCAGTCCCCGCGGAGCGCCCGACACAGATACGCAGTATTTT	CASSPRGAPDTDTQYF
TRBV20-1	.	TRBJ2-3	TRBD2	TGCAGTGCTACTCTAGCGGGGGGGCCGCAAGATACGCAGTATTTT	CSATLAGGPQDTQYF
TRBV12-3/TRBV12-4	.	TRBJ2-1	.	TGTGCCAGCAGTTTAGGACAGGAGCGATACGAGCAGTTCTTC	CASSLGQERYEQFF
TRBV20-1	few	TRBJ1-1	.	TGCAGTGCTAGCCCGGGGGGACCGAACACTGAAGCTTTCTTT	CSASPGGPNTEAFF
TRBV20-1	few	TRBJ1-5	.	TGCAGTGCCGCCCCGAGGGGATATAGCAATCAGCCCCAGCATTTT	CSAAPRGYSNQPQHF
TRBV7-2	.	TRBJ2-3	TRBD2	TGTGCCAGCAGCCTCCTGACTAGCGGGGGCACAGATACGCAGTATTTT	CASSLLTSGGTDTQYF
TRBV14	few	TRBJ1-1	.	TGTGCCAGCAGCCACGACGAGAACACTGAAGCTTTCTTT	CASSHDENTEAFF
TRBV6-6	few	TRBJ2-4	TRBD2	TGTGCCAGCAGTAGACTAGCGGGGGGCCAAGGAGCCAAAAACATTCAGTACTTC	CASSRLAGGQGAKNIQYF
TRBV4-2	.	TRBJ2-7	.	TGTGCCAGCAGCCAAGACACCGAGCAGTACTTC	CASSQDTEQYF
TRBV6-2/TRBV6-3	few	TRBJ2-1	.	TGTGCCACCCAACGGGACTCTTACAATGAGCAGTTCTTC	CATQRDSYNEQFF